This T cell receptor beta chain is from a study of cytomegalovirus exposure and HLA in healthy donors (dated by TCRdb to between 2016 and 2019). In terms of the full investigation: An earlier analysis of roughly 610 of the donors reported about 300 Gb of sequence data and around 110 million unique TCR beta sequences obtained from some 200 million T cells. Approximately 300 gigabases of sequencing data and around 80 million unique TCR sequences made up an early release that covered fewer than 650 HLA-typed donors. Among the approximately 430 genotyped donors, around 79% belonged to the genetic ancestry cluster associated with self-reported Caucasian donors. The aim of the study was to test whether cataloging public T cell receptors could identify signatures of past pathogen exposure. Using immunosequencing, the study profiled T cell repertoires from fewer than 850 subjects and related those repertoires to cytomegalovirus serostatus. A separate validation cohort of roughly 130 different subjects was used in addition to the roughly 670-subject first cohort. The study combined high-throughput TCR immunosequencing, statistical association of individual TCRs with disease status, and machine learning to predict cytomegalovirus infection status. In a later analysis, previously published TCR beta repertoires from fewer than 750 donors were re-analyzed and high-resolution HLA genotyping was added so that TCR occurrence patterns could be studied. The later analysis used no new phenotypic data to find candidate immune exposures, relying instead on TCR beta sequences and their occurrence across donors. An earlier analysis of about 600 of the donors used high-throughput TCR beta sequencing to judge whether each TCR beta V gene segment behaved as functional or pseudogenic. Donor age, sex, ethnicity and CMV serostatus were collected together with the repertoire data. A later genetic analysis used genome-wide SNP genotypes for about 60% of the roughly 670 donors, treating that subset as a discovery cohort. All discovery cohort repertoires had been generated using a single sequencing platform. HLA typing covered class I and class II loci at four-digit resolution. Typing coverage varied by locus: roughly 629-630 donors for A, B, C, DRB1 and DQB1; approximately 500 for DQA1; some 610 for DPA1; 450 to 480 for DPB1. A handful of DR-DQ haplotypes were handled as single units for association and clustering because linkage in the cohort was strong. Across about 370 genotyped donors of the cohort, an average of approximately 240,000 unique TCR beta nucleotide sequences per donor were sequenced, and 15% to 20% of those sequences were non-productive. Points the paper makes about the study in general: A later analysis found that most CMV-associated TCR beta chains appeared HLA-restricted, with HLA associations seemingly driven largely by CMV exposure. Only TCR beta chains were sequenced in this cohort, and the absence of alpha or paired-chain data limited detectable features. When HLA alleles, especially DR and DQ, strongly co-occurred, TCR associations were difficult to assign to individual alleles. Some IMGT-functional V segments, including TRBV6-2 and TRBV6-3, could not be distinguished by the 87-base-pair reads and were therefore excluded. Compared with the 666-donor mean, donors in an Asian-associated ancestry cluster had fewer N-insertions in productive TCRs, according to a later genetic analysis. HLA typing was unavailable for some donors at each locus, so association tests used only the typed subset. The presence/absence analyses assumed that sequencing depth was roughly uniform across donors, and that assumption may not be true. In an earlier analysis of approximately 590 of the donors, most TCR beta V segments appeared in productive rearrangements about 87% or about 30% of the time, broadly matching IMGT annotations. Linkage disequilibrium might explain the correlated functional status among segregating V segments, but an unknown experimental factor could not be ruled out. Specific HLA alleles were associated with more than 15,000 TCR beta sequences at a false discovery rate of 0.05 in a later analysis. In vitro tests confirmed that a few of the cytomegalovirus-associated TCR beta chains recognize cytomegalovirus antigens. According to a later analysis, parvovirus B19, influenza, CMV and Epstein-Barr virus appeared linked to several top co-occurrence clusters. While some public TCRs were present in many individuals, most TCR sequences turned up only very rarely across donors. In both the original and validation cohorts, the classifier was reported to diagnose cytomegalovirus status with high specificity and sensitivity. About 17 rarely observed V segments, including chromosome 9 orphons, were excluded from the earlier analysis of approximately 500 of the donors because counts were too low. In a later analysis, the rate of TCR association differed among HLA loci, with DRB1 alleles having the most associated TCRs and HLA-C alleles having the fewest. A cluster of highly shared sequence variants was judged likely to be a technical artifact of the sequencing pipeline. For the cohort, immune exposure information was limited to CMV serostatus. In a later genetic analysis, a missense DCLRE1C variant was associated with V-gene and J-gene trimming of TCR beta chains, and the association was replicated in an independent cohort. In a later analysis, HLA-associated TCR beta chains were found to be more clonally expanded and to have lower generation probabilities than equally common non-associated chains. The study listed approximately 160 TCR beta chains as associated with cytomegalovirus. A further reported finding was that TCR beta sequences accurately predicted the HLA-A and HLA-B alleles for most subjects in the first cohort. The authors suggested that the approach could potentially be extended to other disease states and immunological phenotypes.

Library preparation was by the immunoSEQ multiplex PCR assay. For the multiplex PCR, a mixture combining 60 forward primers for TCR Vbeta segments and 13 reverse primers for TCR Jbeta segments was used. A multiplex PCR assay on genomic DNA amplified the CDR3 region of rearranged TCR beta genes. On the Illumina HiSeq System, the amplified TCR beta libraries were sequenced as 87-base-pair reads. Per the original workflow: Across the 670 or so repertoires, a later analysis counted around 80 million unique TCR beta chains, around 11 million of which were shared by at least two donors. A nearest-neighbor algorithm error-corrected the raw reads and collapsed the reads into unique sequences, merging closely related sequences to remove PCR and sequencing errors. To assign V, D and J gene segments, CDR3 sequences were aligned to IMGT reference sequences. For a sequence to be retained, a match of at least six nucleotides to both a V gene segment and a J gene segment was required. A rearrangement counted as productive if the CDR3 had no stop codons and remained in frame with V and J, and every other rearrangement counted as non-productive. Following IMGT convention, CDR3 was defined as the stretch from the second conserved V-encoded cysteine up to the conserved J-encoded phenylalanine. Sequences without an unambiguous match to a single V gene segment were excluded from the earlier analysis of approximately 600 of the donors. An earlier analysis of 587 of the donors called V segments functional above 56.7% productive rearrangements and segregating when the between-donor standard deviation exceeded 5%. A statistical classification framework was built to diagnose cytomegalovirus status from the catalog of TCR beta chain sequences. V and J gene assignment, in a later analysis, came from comparing TCR nucleotide sequences with IMGT/GENE-DB human TR gene sequences. The TCRdist pipeline was used in a later analysis to assign CDR3 sequences and most-parsimonious VDJ recombination scenarios. In a later analysis, every TCR beta chain was defined by the combination of its CDR3 amino acid sequence and its V-gene family, and reads without a unique V-gene family were dropped. A later analysis removed roughly 590 highly shared, low-generation-probability nucleotide sequences to deal with suspected cross-contamination and a sequencing artifact. In a later analysis, a clonal expansion index for each public chain was calculated from normalized within-repertoire ranks of inferred template counts. Generation probabilities in a later analysis came from a VDJ recombination model fitted to out-of-frame rearrangements, and those results were checked against IGoR. A later analysis scored TCR-TCR, TCR-HLA and TCR-CMV co-occurrence with hypergeometric tests, applying a repertoire-size bias correction to TCR pairs. To estimate false discovery rates, a later analysis permuted the HLA or CMV assignments 20 times. In a later analysis, co-occurring TCRs were grouped with DBSCAN, and TCRdist sequence similarity was added when clustering was performed within HLA-allele-positive subsets. Repertoires with fewer than 30,000 or more than 120,000 public chains were left out of co-occurrence clustering, as were roughly five repertoires with anomalous nucleotide sharing. TCRdb limited this immuneACCESS table to in-frame rearrangements with V and J called. A share of clones is missing; checked studies link under half to unresolved V genes, and the rest is unexplained. That table gives V, J and clone size, and the DNA gave D and trimming. A total of 130,000 or so clones appear in this sample, roughly 82% of them only once. Roughly 3.4% of the sample is taken by the ten largest.

The cohort was made up of 666 healthy bone marrow donors. All cohort members were sampled while nominally healthy, although unrecorded immune exposures were likely present. The donor tested CMV seropositive and was one of the 289 seropositive cohort members. A peripheral blood sample was collected from each donor, and TCR beta sequencing was performed on peripheral blood mononuclear cells. The Qiagen DNeasy Blood Extraction Kit was used to extract genomic DNA from the blood cell samples. CDR1 and CDR2, per the germline V gene (reference sequence), are SEHNR and FQNEAQ. Relative to germline, V is missing 5 bases and J is missing 4 bases, with 8 bases of the junction outside any gene match. Its CDR3 holds 15 amino acids, cysteine through phenylalanine. This entry keeps only the CDR3 DNA: 45 bases, framed from base 1. Details on this clone: Its antigen target is currently unknown. The record has no base qualities; no much larger clone is one base away.

Sequenced input: PBMCs. This chain is built from TRBV7-9 and TRBJ2-5, and TRBD1 aligns with 9 junction nucleotides. The sequence derives from a man between 18 and 35 years old in good health and CMV-seropositive. The sequenced DNA is TGTGCCAGCAGCGTGTCCGGGACAGGGCTAGAGACCCAGTACTTC. It specifies CASSVSGTGLETQYF.